This T cell receptor (beta chain) stems from a study of OX40 agonist ivuxolimab in advanced cancers. The germline V gene has CDR1 SEHNR and CDR2 FQNEAQ (reference sequence). The CDR3 length is 13 residues. A word on this clone: Sequence at one end of the junction differs from germline and may be a read error.

Only in-frame clones appear in the TCRdb table, and some are missing; sequencing was by immunoSEQ multiplex PCR. The repertoire includes approximately 68,000 clones, around 80% of them detected once, and roughly 6.2% sits in the top ten. The input for sequencing was CD4+ or CD8+ T cells sorted from blood, taken in a trial of the OX40 agonist ivuxolimab. V gene TRBV7-9 combines with J gene TRBJ1-3; 9 bases agree with TRBD1. This receptor was identified in an adult with an advanced solid tumor such as melanoma, head and neck, liver or kidney cancer. The CDR3 DNA follows: TGTGCCAGCAGCCCGGGACAGGGTACGAGTCCCGTATTT. It translates to CASSPGQGTSPVF. Looking up the rest from reference TRBV7-9 and TRBJ1-3 gives the full variable domain: DTGVSQNPRHKITKRGQNVTFRCDPISEHNRLYWYRQTLGQGPEFLTYFQNEAQLEKSRLLSDRFSAERPKGSFSTLEIQRTEQGDSAMYLCASSPGQGTSPVFGEGSWLTVV.